Detailed here is one T cell receptor beta chain. The antigen remains undetermined. There were TCR beta CDR3 regions amplified from RNA transcripts. With the HTBI primer set, the TCR CDR3 went through a first round of RT-PCR. TCRdb fed the multiplex PCR reads into MiXCR, producing one record per CDR3 protein. The sample includes roughly 720,000 distinct CDR3 sequences, 15% to 20% seen only once; the top ten take around 15%. This sample was taken from a study of T cells in Graves' hyperthyroidism and ophthalmopathy. Study results and caveats: In blood, most of the thyroid clonotypes expanded above 0.001 were also present. Ophthalmopathy could be told apart from stable hyperthyroidism with a 13 V-J model.

Orbital computed tomography, thyroid ultrasound, serum thyroxine and TRAb, and clinical symptoms together informed the diagnoses. Trimming removed 4 bases from V and 4 bases from J; junction bases left unmatched: 9. Germline-derived CDR1 and CDR2 are SQVTM and ANQGSEA. The CDR3 is 14 amino acids. The chain employs TRBV29-1 and TRBJ2-7, with 8 nucleotides matching TRBD2. The specimen sequenced was blood. This sequence was found in a man aged 45-65 years with Graves' hyperthyroidism. DNA of the CDR3: TGCAGCGTTGCTATCCAGCGGGAGAAGTACGAGCAGTACTTC. Translation: CSVAIQREKYEQYF.